Detailed here is one T cell receptor beta chain. Antigen specificity is unknown. The data were obtained in a study of T cell responses to AZD1222 COVID-19 vaccine. From germline, CDR1 is LNHDA and CDR2 SQIVND (reference sequence). The CDR3 is made up of 17 amino acids. V gave up 5 bases and J gave up 5 bases, with 19 bases separating them. Findings and limits, study-wide: Just six AZD1222 recipients tested seropositive at baseline.

Data came from immunoSEQ multiplex PCR; TCRdb stores just in-frame clones and leaves some out. The table records approximately 52,000 clones, about 91% of them present only once. The V and J genes are TRBV19 and TRBJ1-6, with D hard to call. Here the sequenced sample was peripheral blood, taken 28 days after the second AZD1222 dose. This receptor was taken from an adult who received the AZD1222 COVID-19 vaccine. In nucleotides, the CDR3 is TGTGCCAGTAGTTCCCTTCCCGACGGGCACGATAATTCACCCCTCCACTTT. Amino acids: CASSSLPDGHDNSPLHF. The complete variable domain, with remaining parts taken from reference TRBV19 and TRBJ1-6, reads DGGITQSPKYLFRKEGQNVTLSCEQNLNHDAMYWYRQDPGQGLRLIYYSQIVNDFQKGDIAEGYSVSREKKESFPLTVTSAQKNPTAFYLCASSSLPDGHDNSPLHFGNGTRLTVT.